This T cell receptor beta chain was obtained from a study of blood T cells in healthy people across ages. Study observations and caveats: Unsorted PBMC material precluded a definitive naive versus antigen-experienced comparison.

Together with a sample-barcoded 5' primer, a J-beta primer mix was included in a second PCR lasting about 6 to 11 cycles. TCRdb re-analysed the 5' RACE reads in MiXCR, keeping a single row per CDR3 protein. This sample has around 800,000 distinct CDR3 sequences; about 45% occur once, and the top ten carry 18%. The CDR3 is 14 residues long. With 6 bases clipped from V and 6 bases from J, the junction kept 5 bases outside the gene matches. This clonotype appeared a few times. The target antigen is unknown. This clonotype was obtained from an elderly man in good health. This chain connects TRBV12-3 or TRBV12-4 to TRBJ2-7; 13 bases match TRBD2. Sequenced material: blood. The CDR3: CASRTGTSGVEQYF. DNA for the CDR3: TGTGCCAGCAGGACCGGGACTAGCGGGGTCGAGCAGTACTTC.